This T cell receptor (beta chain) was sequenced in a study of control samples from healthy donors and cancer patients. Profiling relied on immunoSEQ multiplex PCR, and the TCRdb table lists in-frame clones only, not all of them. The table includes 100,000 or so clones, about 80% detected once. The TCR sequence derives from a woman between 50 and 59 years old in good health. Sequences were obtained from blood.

CDR3: CAWSVRATDTQYF. In DNA form, the CDR3 reads TGTGCCTGGAGTGTGCGGGCCACAGATACGCAGTATTTT. The chain carries TRBV30 and TRBJ2-3; D perhaps matches TRBD2 (5 bases). Germline V gives CDR1 GTSNPN, CDR2 SVGIG (reference sequence). This CDR3 has 13 amino acids. The V and J ends lost 0 bases and 2 bases respectively, with 6 bases between them.